Listed below are T cell receptor beta chains from one sample, sequenced in a study of low-dose radiotherapy and immunotherapy resistance in tumors. Using its own MiXCR run on the reads, TCRdb lists one record per CDR3 protein. The sample records over 65,000 distinct CDR3 sequences, roughly a sixth being singletons. The sample here was PBMCs, taken before treatment. The receptors come from a male donor with prostate cancer. Each CDR3 is given with its conserved first and last residue. The D gene is left open where the match is weak. Some rows have no size entry. The others give once, few or many, or a class for an expanded clone.

j_call d_call clone_size v_call cdr3_aa cdr3_nt
TRBJ2-7 TRBD1 many TRBV14 CASSQGQGFRLGQYF TGTGCCAGCAGCCAAGGACAGGGTTTTCGTTTGGGGCAGTACTTC
TRBJ2-4 NA many TRBV20-1 CSARDEAGVAKNIQYF TGCAGTGCTAGAGATGAGGCAGGGGTTGCCAAAAACATTCAGTACTTC
TRBJ2-7 TRBD2 many TRBV11-2 CASSLRRGDSYEQYF TGTGCCAGCAGTCTGCGGCGGGGGGATTCCTACGAGCAGTACTTC
TRBJ1-1 TRBD1 few TRBV3-1 CASSQGVDRGHVEVKAFF TGTGCCAGCAGCCAAGGGGTAGACAGGGGGCATGTGGAGGTGAAAGCTTTCTTT
TRBJ2-7 NA many TRBV29-1 CSVLVLTYEQYF TGCAGCGTTCTCGTCCTCACCTACGAGCAGTACTTC
TRBJ1-5 TRBD1 NA TRBV12-3/TRBV12-4 CASRRAGQSNQPQHF TGTGCCAGCAGGCGGGCGGGACAGAGCAATCAGCCCCAGCATTTT
TRBJ2-6 NA few TRBV6-2/TRBV6-3 CASSEGAGANVLTF TGTGCCAGCAGTGAGGGGGCTGGGGCCAACGTCCTGACTTTC
TRBJ2-2 NA many TRBV5-1 CASSNSGQRTGELFF TGCGCCAGCTCAAACTCAGGACAACGGACCGGGGAGCTGTTTTTT
TRBJ2-7 NA few TRBV27 CASSPKTGLYEQYF TGTGCCAGCAGCCCCAAAACAGGGTTATACGAGCAGTACTTC
TRBJ1-1 NA many TRBV2 CASSPGLGTEAFF TGTGCCAGCAGCCCAGGGCTTGGGACTGAAGCTTTCTTT
TRBJ2-2 NA many TRBV7-2 CASSRRGLMGGELFF TGTGCCAGCAGCCGCCGAGGCCTAATGGGGGGGGAGCTGTTTTTT
TRBJ2-7 NA many TRBV5-1 CASSTLTVSEQYF TGCGCCAGCAGCACCCTGACAGTCAGCGAGCAGTACTTC
TRBJ2-7 NA NA TRBV18 CASSPSVRVHEQYF TGTGCCAGCTCACCCAGCGTCAGGGTACACGAGCAGTACTTC
TRBJ1-2 TRBD1 once TRBV5-1 CVSSSTGTGGYTF TGCGTCAGCAGCTCGACCGGGACAGGGGGCTACACCTTC
TRBJ2-3 TRBD2 many TRBV4-1 CASSPGTSGEADTQYF TGCGCCAGCAGCCCCGGGACTAGCGGGGAAGCAGATACGCAGTATTTT
TRBJ1-3 NA NA TRBV7-2 CASSPSGGASGNTIYF TGTGCCAGCAGTCCTTCCGGTGGGGCCTCTGGAAACACCATATATTTT
TRBJ2-5 TRBD1 NA TRBV4-3 CASSQGTGSYQETQYF TGCGCCAGCAGCCAAGGGACAGGCAGCTACCAAGAGACCCAGTACTTC
TRBJ2-2 TRBD1 many TRBV6-5 CASSYRTGGTGELFF TGTGCCAGCAGTTACCGGACAGGGGGCACCGGGGAGCTGTTTTTT
TRBJ1-5 NA many TRBV12-3/TRBV12-4 CASSLGPGGAQPQHF TGTGCCAGCAGTTTAGGGCCGGGGGGGGCACAGCCCCAGCATTTT
TRBJ1-6 TRBD1 few TRBV18 CASSPIDRGSSPLHF TGTGCCAGCTCACCAATAGACAGGGGGAGTTCACCCCTCCACTTT
TRBJ1-1 TRBD1 NA TRBV2 CASSRGTGGWEAFF TGTGCCAGCAGCAGGGGGACAGGTGGTTGGGAAGCTTTCTTT
TRBJ2-4 NA many TRBV12-3/TRBV12-4 CASTWGVIQYF TGTGCCAGCACTTGGGGGGTCATTCAGTACTTC
TRBJ2-3 NA many TRBV27 CASSIPRTDTQYF TGTGCCAGCAGTATCCCCCGCACAGATACGCAGTATTTT
TRBJ1-2 TRBD1 NA TRBV12-3/TRBV12-4 CASSPGQGRGYGYTF TGTGCCAGCAGTCCGGGACAGGGACGCGGCTATGGCTACACCTTC
TRBJ2-3 NA many TRBV12-3/TRBV12-4 CASSLTRNTDTQYF TGTGCCAGCAGTCTCACTAGGAACACAGATACGCAGTATTTT
TRBJ2-5 TRBD2 many TRBV9 CASSVDTSGPSQETQYF TGTGCCAGCAGCGTAGATACTAGCGGGCCGAGCCAAGAGACCCAGTACTTC
TRBJ1-1 NA many TRBV12-3/TRBV12-4 CASKQGGTNTEAFF TGTGCCAGCAAACAGGGAGGGACGAACACTGAAGCTTTCTTT
TRBJ2-7 TRBD1 NA TRBV18 CASSPPTGDYEQYF TGTGCCAGCTCACCACCGACAGGGGATTACGAGCAGTACTTC
TRBJ2-5 NA few TRBV19 CASSRGGKSETTRETQYF TGTGCCAGTAGTAGAGGTGGGAAATCGGAGACAACGAGGGAGACCCAGTACTTC
TRBJ2-3 TRBD1 many TRBV6-1 CASSDRVGTDTQYF TGTGCCAGCAGCGACAGGGTAGGCACAGATACGCAGTATTTT
TRBJ1-1 NA NA TRBV5-1 CASSLGAGNTEAFF TGCGCCAGCAGCTTGGGAGCAGGGAACACTGAAGCTTTCTTT
TRBJ1-2 TRBD1 many TRBV30 CACNRGSDYGYTF TGTGCCTGCAACAGGGGATCGGACTATGGCTACACCTTC
TRBJ2-5 TRBD2 few TRBV3-1 CASSRGTRKETQYF TGTGCCAGCAGCCGGGGGACTAGGAAAGAGACCCAGTACTTC
TRBJ2-2 NA NA TRBV6-2/TRBV6-3 CASRRLAFAPGSSVRTGELFF TGTGCCAGCAGACGGCTAGCGTTCGCACCGGGGAGCTCGGTTCGCACCGGGGAGCTGTTTTTT
TRBJ2-7 NA many TRBV11-2 CASSFTSSYEQYF TGTGCCAGCAGCTTCACTAGCTCCTACGAGCAGTACTTC
TRBJ2-1 NA many TRBV29-1 CSAGSYNEQFF TGCAGCGCGGGCTCTTACAATGAGCAGTTCTTC
TRBJ1-5 NA NA TRBV6-2/TRBV6-3 CASRIAIEGGWPQHF TGTGCCAGCAGGATCGCCATCGAAGGGGGTTGGCCCCAGCATTTT
TRBJ2-7 NA many TRBV25-1 CASSGTAEYEQYF TGTGCCAGCTCCGGGACTGCGGAGTACGAGCAGTACTTC